This T cell receptor (beta chain) was observed in a study of CD8+ T cells in alopecia areata. Study summary: Oral tofacitinib (5 to 10 mg twice daily) was administered to treated patients. Study-wide results and limits: Normal scalp had lower clonality than lesional scalp, with alopecia totalis/universalis lesions showing this most strongly. Scalp clonality and expanded CD8+ clones among the top 100 were significantly decreased by tofacitinib.

Note on this clone: Its antigen is undetermined.

Specified treatment: oral pan-JAK inhibitor, 5-10 mg twice daily. From alopecia areata patients, lesional scalp punch biopsies and peripheral blood were collected. RNA was extracted and reverse transcribed into cDNA as the sequencing template. The table came from immunoSEQ multiplex PCR; TCRdb's copy has only in-frame clones and leaves some out. The repertoire holds more than 95,000 clones, under 90% seen once, with 11% in the top ten. Sequenced here: CD8+ T cells sorted from blood, sampled at approximately week 34, from a patient treated with tofacitinib. This clonotype originated in a human donor with alopecia areata.

CDR3 sequence (DNA): TGCGCCAGCAGCTTAGGCGGGACCACCGGGGAGCTGTTTTTT. As protein: CASSLGGTTGELFF. V and J are TRBV5-1 and TRBJ2-2; D possibly corresponds to TRBD2 (6 bases). The germline gives CDR1 SGHRS, CDR2 YFSETQ. V was clipped by 2 bases and J by 4 bases, with 9 bases between them. This CDR3 is built from 14 residues.